A single sample is the source of the 14 T cell receptor beta chains below, sequenced in a study of shared clonotypes between healthy human individuals (dated by TCRdb to the early 2020s). Library creation used the immunoSEQ multiplex PCR assay. Imported from immuneACCESS, the table was reduced by TCRdb to in-frame sequences with V and J called. These copies leave out some clones; in studies compared against another copy, an unresolved V gene accounts for under half, and the cause of the remainder is not known. In all, the sample holds a few hundred thousand clones, and approximately 71% of those were seen once. The ten largest make up approximately 12% of the sample. Sequencing input: PBMCs. The receptor source for this set is a woman aged 40 to 50 in good health. Some clones in this sample may be carry-over from other donors' samples.

V and J are TRBV19 and TRBJ2-7, with 7 bases aligning to TRBD2. The CDR3 has 15 residues. The ends lost 3 bases at V and 4 bases at J; junction bases unmatched: 9. Germline CDR1 reads LNHDA; CDR2 reads SQIVND (reference sequence). CDR3 coding DNA: TGTGCCAGTAGTATCGGCGGGAGACGGTTGTACGAGCAGTACTTC. Protein product: CASSIGGRRLYEQYF.

This clone appeared once. The chain recombines TRBV28 with TRBJ1-2, with TRBD1 matching 9 bases. J lost 5 bases, V lost 1 base, and 14 bases had no gene match. Looked up from germline, CDR1 is MDHEN and CDR2 is SYDVKM. The CDR3 consists of 18 residues. The CDR3 is CASSLSIGWTGAGYGYTF. The CDR3 coding sequence is TGTGCCAGCAGTTTATCCATCGGCTGGACAGGGGCGGGGTATGGCTACACCTTC.

The chain has TRBV5-1 and TRBJ1-4, with a tentative D call TRBD1 (6 bases). The germline V gene has CDR1 SGHRS and CDR2 YFSETQ. The CDR3 loop spans 14 amino acids. Trimming pared 4 bases from V and 8 bases from J, leaving 15 bases between. CDR3 loop: CASSARGRGEKLFF. CDR3 nucleotides: TGCGCCAGCAGCGCCCGGGGGCGGGGAGAAAAACTGTTTTTT.

This chain uses TRBV19 with TRBJ2-3; 14 bases fit TRBD2. The CDR3 covers 16 residues. After removal of 6 bases from V and 2 bases from J, the junction contained 4 bases not matched to a gene. In germline, CDR1 is LNHDA, CDR2 SQIVND (reference sequence). DNA for the CDR3: TGTGCCAGTAGGGGACTAGCGGGAGTGAACACAGATACGCAGTATTTT. It specifies CASRGLAGVNTDTQYF.

This clone has a handful of counts. V is TRBV9 and J is TRBJ2-1; TRBD2 aligns across 14 bases. Trimming took 4 bases from V and 8 from J; bases not matched to a gene: 5. The CDR3 runs to 15 residues. The germline V gene encodes CDR1 SGDLS and CDR2 YYNGEE. The CDR3 here is CASSRLAGGGDEQFF. CDR3 DNA sequence: TGTGCCAGCAGCCGACTAGCGGGAGGGGGCGATGAGCAGTTCTTC.

By proportion, this clone is medium-sized (0.01 to 0.1%). Other DNA sequences in the same sample also yield this CDR3. The V and J genes are TRBV12-2 and TRBJ2-1; TRBD2 is the table's D call, not checked against the DNA. TRBV12-2 is shown as a pseudogene. This CDR3 contains 15 residues. The CDR3 region has the DNA TGTGCAAGTCTCGCTAGCCCCCAAACTTACAATGAGCAGTTCTTC. Protein sequence: CASLASPQTYNEQFF.

This clone was observed a handful of times. Only one base separates this from a far larger clonotype, so it likely reflects a read error. The chain recombines TRBV29-1 with TRBJ2-1; D is perhaps TRBD2 (6 bases). This CDR3 region has 12 residues. V was pared by 5 bases and J by 4 bases, with 9 bases between. Germline CDR1 SQVTM, CDR2 ANQGSEA. CDR3 residues: CSVPSDYNEQFF. CDR3 DNA sequence: TGCAGCGTTCCTAGCGATTACAATGAGCAGTTCTTC.

V and J are TRBV7-3 and TRBJ2-1, with TRBD2 matching 8 bases. The CDR3 is 16 residues long. The V and J ends lost 1 base and 4 bases, in that order; junction bases with no gene match: 6. Germline CDR1 is SGHTA and CDR2 is FQGTGA. This CDR3 reads CASSLNPGGLYNEQFF. The CDR3 coding sequence is TGTGCCAGCAGCTTAAATCCGGGAGGGCTATACAATGAGCAGTTCTTC.

The CDR3 nucleotides read TGTGCCAGCAGAGAAACTAGCGGAAAACGGGGCGAGCAGTACTTC. This codes for CASRETSGKRGEQYF. The J gene is TRBJ2-7, the V gene TRBV27, with 8 bases aligning to TRBD2. This CDR3 region has 15 residues. V gave up 6 bases and J gave up 6 bases; unmatched junction bases: 13. Germline CDR1 reads MNHEY; CDR2 reads SMNVEV (reference sequence).

The CDR3: CASSPRQGRYNEQFF. For the CDR3, the DNA is TGTGCCAGCTCACCCAGACAGGGGAGATACAATGAGCAGTTCTTC. This sequence joins TRBV18 and TRBJ2-1, with TRBD1 identical over 8 bases. The germline gives CDR1 KGHSH, CDR2 LQKENI. V lost 3 bases, J lost 4 bases, and 5 bases stayed unmatched. The CDR3 has 15 residues.

This chain links TRBV4-3 with TRBJ2-2; the D is unclear. The CDR3 is 16 amino acids. V was clipped by 0 bases and J by 0 bases, with 8 bases between them. CDR1 is LGHNA and CDR2 is YSLEER in the germline V gene. The CDR3 loop reads CASSQEANPNTGELFF. In DNA, the CDR3 is TGCGCCAGCAGCCAAGAAGCGAACCCGAACACCGGGGAGCTGTTTTTT.

Regarding this clone: This sample also contains other DNA sequences that code for the same CDR3. The gene calls are TRBV18 and TRBJ2-7, with TRBD1 matching 9 bases. CDR1 is KGHSH, CDR2 LQKENI, per germline. With 3 bases clipped from V and 4 bases from J, the junction kept 4 bases outside the gene matches. The CDR3 consists of 14 residues. This chain's CDR3 is CASSPTTGGYEQYF. The CDR3 DNA follows: TGTGCCAGCTCACCGACGACAGGGGGGTACGAGCAGTACTTC.

Here the CDR3 DNA reads TGCGCCAGCAGCGACAACTCTGGGGCCAACGTCCTGACTTTC. This translates into CASSDNSGANVLTF. The chain couples TRBV5-1 to TRBJ2-6; unclear D gene. Germline V gene sequence: CDR1 SGHRS, CDR2 YFSETQ. The V gene lost 4 bases and the J gene lost 0 bases, with 5 bases spanning the gap. The CDR3 totals 14 residues.

There are many counts of this clone. A much larger clone lies one base from this, so it may be a read error. This same CDR3 is encoded by further DNA sequences in the sample. This chain uses TRBV30 with TRBJ1-5; D ambiguous. The CDR3 contains 13 residues. Germline loops: CDR1 GTSNPN, CDR2 SVGIG (reference sequence). Trimming stripped 5 bases from V and 2 bases from J, with 10 bases between. The CDR3, as DNA: TGTGCCTGGGGCAACGGAGGCAATCAGCCCCAGCATTTT. Protein: CAWGNGGNQPQHF.